This is a list of T cell receptor beta chains from one sample in a study of monozygotic twins with inflammatory bowel disease. TCRdb reprocessed the 5' RACE reads, with one entry per CDR3 protein and no DNA. The sample holds approximately 400,000 distinct CDR3 sequences. The sequenced sample consisted of blood. Receptors were obtained from a human donor with ulcerative colitis or Crohn's disease, or a healthy co-twin of an affected twin (not recorded which). The CDR3 runs from the conserved cysteine through the conserved F or W.

TRBJ2-3,TRBV6-5,CASSFRGSTDTQYF
TRBJ2-4,TRBV6-5,CASSSAGTGVRVIQYF
TRBJ2-7,TRBV27,CASRPGTGGFYEQYF
TRBJ1-5,TRBV5-5,CASSWGWDNQPQHF
TRBJ2-3,TRBV10-3,CAISWGLAGGGTDTQYF
TRBJ1-5,TRBV5-1,CASSSSGGAPEAQHF
TRBJ1-1,TRBV5-5,CASSSGGGEGTEAFF
TRBJ1-1,TRBV7-9,CASDGGPPWKAFF
TRBJ2-7,TRBV7-8,CASTGGGREQYF
TRBJ1-2,TRBV5-1,CASSLGLSQNYGYTF
TRBJ1-1,TRBV6-2/TRBV6-3,CASRTILGTEAFF
TRBJ1-1,TRBV29-1,CSGTGAAGAFF
TRBJ2-1,TRBV7-9,CASSLGRWEEQFF
TRBJ2-5,TRBV4-1,CASSQDQGRVAETQYF
TRBJ2-5,TRBV27,CASSSTGLAETQYF
TRBJ2-7,TRBV12-3/TRBV12-4,CASSDGTETYEQYF
TRBJ1-1,TRBV5-1,CASSLVGGLGTEAFF
TRBJ1-2,TRBV29-1,CSVGGTEGYTF
TRBJ1-5,TRBV18,CASSPIASNQPQHF
TRBJ1-5,TRBV6-1,CASQNPIQGHQPQHF
TRBJ1-5,TRBV6-6,CASSAPNQPQHF
TRBJ1-1,TRBV29-1,CSVARGDTEAFF
TRBJ1-1,TRBV5-1,CASSLAQGYNMEAFF
TRBJ1-2,TRBV20-1,CSARGHPKAGYTF
TRBJ1-6,TRBV11-2,CASSSPRAGIGNNSPLHF
TRBJ1-6,TRBV12-3/TRBV12-4,CASSPSASEYSPLHF
TRBJ2-7,TRBV20-1,CSARPPGNYEQYF
TRBJ2-2,TRBV20-1,CSAIAGGTTGELFF
TRBJ2-2,TRBV4-2,CASGQQGSDTGELFF
TRBJ1-1,TRBV28,CASSLGRAGKTEAFF
TRBJ1-2,TRBV6-1,CASTHDHGQGNNYGYTF
TRBJ1-2,TRBV19,CASSIQAYGNYGYTF
TRBJ2-3,TRBV5-1,CASSSSGESDTQYF
TRBJ1-6,TRBV12-3/TRBV12-4,CASSLWPPQSGSPLHF
TRBJ1-1,TRBV20-1,CSVPGLGRTEAFF
TRBJ1-5,TRBV28,CASSSLAGQPQHF
TRBJ2-1,TRBV28,CAIQWGIDEQFF
TRBJ2-1,TRBV5-4,CASSPGTISTSEQFF
TRBJ2-7,TRBV2,CASTRDRDDEQYF
TRBJ2-2,TRBV6-5,CASSWGAVANTGELFF
TRBJ1-5,TRBV18,CASSPTQANNQPQHF
TRBJ2-3,TRBV5-1,CASSGGTSGIGTQYF
TRBJ2-1,TRBV14,CASSRTSGTQGQFF
TRBJ1-4,TRBV6-1,CASSEGWTRSSANEKLFF
TRBJ1-5,TRBV3-1,CASSQQGGQPQHF
TRBJ2-2,TRBV7-3,CASSSGLLPGELFF
TRBJ2-2,TRBV7-6,CASSVYVNREANTGELFF
TRBJ2-7,TRBV2,CAILTRVTYEQYF
TRBJ2-2,TRBV5-1,CASSHQSRLNTGELFF
TRBJ1-1,TRBV7-9,CASSLVGQGFVFF
TRBJ2-1,TRBV24-1,CDTSNLSASYPWGEQFF
TRBJ2-3,TRBV3-1,CASSQGSAATDTQYF
TRBJ1-2,TRBV6-5,CASSYSGQGIGYTF
TRBJ2-7,TRBV15,CATSTGHPSYEQYF
TRBJ1-1,TRBV20-1,CSARDFEFGILNTEAFF
TRBJ1-1,TRBV6-1,CASSSVGHTEAFF
TRBJ2-1,TRBV10-3,CAVGAGGLDEQFF